The clone carrying this TCR beta chain was detected a few times. Preparing the TCRbeta library involved the use of unique molecular identifiers. TCRdb fed the PCR reads into MiXCR, producing one record per CDR3 protein. The sample carries about 460,000 distinct CDR3 sequences, under 15% recorded once. The sample originates from a study of T-cell reconstitution after alpha-beta-depleted transplantation in children. Sample: PBMCs from the stem cell graft donor, taken from the stem cell graft. This clonotype originated in a human donor who donated a stem cell graft to a child with combined immunodeficiency.

The DNA of the CDR3 is TGTGCCATCAGTGCGCCGGGACAGGGGTTCGGGGAGCTGTTTTTT. Encoded protein: CAISAPGQGFGELFF. This rearrangement joins TRBV10-3 to TRBJ2-2, with 10 bases matching TRBD1. The CDR3 covers 15 residues. Per germline, CDR1 ENHRY and CDR2 SYGVKD. V lost 4 bases to trimming and J lost 7 bases; unmatched junction nucleotides: 6.